Following are 13 T cell receptor beta chains from one sample sequenced in a study of shared clonotypes between healthy human individuals. Sequenced by immunoSEQ multiplex PCR; TCRdb stores in-frame clones only, minus some. The table shows over 2 million clones, with around 96% occurring only once. Naive CD8 isolation took CD45RO-negative cells positively selected for CCR7 and excluded terminally differentiated effector memory CD45RA+ cells. The sample taken for sequencing was naive CD8+ T cells sorted from blood. These receptors all come from a man younger than 30 in good health.

With respect to this clone: This same CDR3 is encoded by further DNA sequences in the sample. The rearrangement joins TRBV7-8 to TRBJ2-1; 11 positions match TRBD2. Germline V lookup: CDR1 SGHVS, CDR2 FQNEAQ. This CDR3 has 18 residues. With 2 bases clipped from V and 0 bases from J, the junction kept 6 bases outside the gene matches. CDR3 DNA: TGTGCCAGCAGCTTATCCCTAGCGGGAGGTATCTCCTACAATGAGCAGTTCTTC. Protein: CASSLSLAGGISYNEQFF.

The chain uses TRBV5-1 and TRBJ1-1, with TRBD1 identical over 7 bases. V was pared by 0 bases and J by 7 bases, with 6 bases of the junction left unmatched. CDR1 and CDR2 (germline): SGHRS, YFSETQ. This CDR3 is built from 14 residues. This chain's CDR3 is CASSLAGGLVEAFF. Written as DNA, the CDR3 is TGCGCCAGCAGCTTGGCAGGGGGGCTGGTTGAAGCTTTCTTT.

The V gene is TRBV2, the J gene TRBJ1-5; D is perhaps TRBD1 (5 bases). Trimming took 5 bases from V and 0 from J, leaving 11 bases between them. Germline V CDR1 and CDR2: SNHLY, FYNNEI. CDR3 length: 15 residues. CDR3 in amino acids: CASSPTEDSNQPQHF. The CDR3 bases are TGTGCCAGCAGTCCGACAGAGGATAGCAATCAGCCCCAGCATTTT. Supplemented by reference TRBV2 and TRBJ1-5, the full variable domain reads EPEVTQTPSHQVTQMGQEVILRCVPISNHLYFYWYRQILGQKVEFLVSFYNNEISEKSEIFDDQFSVERPDGSNFTLKIRSTKLEDSAMYFCASSPTEDSNQPQHFGDGTRLSIL.

In this sample, this clone turned up a few times. The gene calls are TRBV20-1 and TRBJ1-6; D ambiguous. With 2 bases removed from V and 7 bases from J, the gap between germline ends came to 3 bases. Germline CDR1 is DFQATT and CDR2 is SNEGSKA (reference sequence). The CDR3 is 11 amino acids. The CDR3 region has the DNA TGCAGTGCTAGACAGAATTCACCCCTCCACTTT. It specifies CSARQNSPLHF.

About this clone itself: In the same sample, other DNA sequences code for this CDR3. This sequence joins TRBV7-9 and TRBJ2-3; 9 bases agree with TRBD1. Germline CDR1 and CDR2: SEHNR and FQNEAQ (reference sequence). Unmatched junction bases numbered 0, after V lost 4 bases and J lost 1 base. CDR3 length: 14 residues. CDR3 loop: CASSWDRGTDTQYF. In DNA form, the CDR3 reads TGTGCCAGCAGCTGGGACAGGGGCACAGATACGCAGTATTTT. The whole variable domain, filled in from reference TRBV7-9 and TRBJ2-3, reads DTGVSQNPRHKITKRGQNVTFRCDPISEHNRLYWYRQTLGQGPEFLTYFQNEAQLEKSRLLSDRFSAERPKGSFSTLEIQRTEQGDSAMYLCASSWDRGTDTQYFGPGTRLTVL.

This chain connects TRBV28 to TRBJ2-7, with D unclear. Trimming removed 6 bases at V and 6 bases at J, with 24 bases between. Germline CDR1 and CDR2: MDHEN and SYDVKM. The CDR3 contains 16 residues. In nucleotides, the CDR3 is TGTGCCAGCAGCTCTTCCTTGGACGGGTATTTGGTCGAGCAGTACTTC. Amino acids: CASSSSLDGYLVEQYF.

The CDR3 loop is CASSLRGQFDEQFF. The CDR3 DNA follows: TGTGCCAGCAGTTTAAGGGGACAGTTCGATGAGCAGTTCTTC. This sequence joins TRBV27 and TRBJ2-1; 7 positions match TRBD1. The CDR3 runs 14 residues. The V and J ends lost 2 bases and 8 bases, in that order; junction bases with no gene match: 6. The germline CDR1 and CDR2 sequences are MNHEY and SMNVEV (reference sequence).

The rearrangement links TRBV30 to TRBJ1-1; the D is unclear. The CDR3 runs 14 residues. Germline CDR1 is GTSNPN and CDR2 is SVGIG (reference sequence). V shed 4 bases and J shed 0 bases, with 12 bases lying between them. The CDR3 loop is CAWILWAMNTEAFF. DNA for the CDR3: TGTGCCTGGATCCTTTGGGCGATGAACACTGAAGCTTTCTTT.

This clone is a singleton in its sample. The junction and the germline gene differ at one end; a read error may be behind it. CDR3 sequence (DNA): TGTGCCAGTAGTCTAGACGGGGACTATAGCAATCAGCCCCAGCATTTT. As protein: CASSLDGDYSNQPQHF. The J gene is TRBJ1-5, the V gene TRBV19; D possibly corresponds to TRBD1 (5 bases). CDR3 length: 16 amino acids. The V gene's germline CDR1 is LNHDA and CDR2 SQIVND (reference sequence).

The table lists this clone with a count of one. CDR3 in amino acids: CASSFTSRGGKEQYF. Written as DNA, the CDR3 is TGTGCCAGCAGCTTTACCTCAAGGGGGGGAAAAGAGCAGTACTTC. This chain uses TRBV5-6 with TRBJ2-7; possibly TRBD2 for D (7 bases). V lost 2 bases and J lost 7, with 19 bases in between. Germline assignment: CDR1 SGHDT and CDR2 YYEEEE. The CDR3 has 15 amino acids.

Of note for this clone: Distinct nucleotide sequences in the sample also encode this CDR3. This chain uses TRBV7-6 with TRBJ2-5; D ambiguous. The V end was cut by 1 base, the J end by 2 bases, with 8 bases between. The germline gives CDR1 SGHVS, CDR2 FNYEAQ. This CDR3 region has 14 residues. The CDR3 region has the DNA TGTGCCAGCAGCTTAGGATTACTACAAGAGACCCAGTACTTC. Translated, it gives CASSLGLLQETQYF.

The chain combines TRBV10-2 with TRBJ2-5; D may be TRBD1 (5 bases). The J call may not be correct, given that the DNA end is closer to TRBJ2-7. The CDR3 has 13 residues. CDR1 and CDR2 from the germline V gene are WSHSY and SAAADI. CDR3 sequence reads: CASSEAGNYEQYF. CDR3 coding DNA: TGCGCCAGCAGTGAAGCAGGGAACTACGAGCAGTACTTC.

The V and J genes are TRBV6-5 and TRBJ1-1; D gene ambiguous. The CDR3 has 16 amino acids. V gave up 4 bases and J gave up 0 bases, with 15 bases separating them. Germline V lookup: CDR1 MNHEY, CDR2 SVGAGI. The CDR3 nucleotides are TGTGCCAGCAGTTTTAATGTCCACGCAGTGAACACTGAAGCTTTCTTT. Translated: CASSFNVHAVNTEAFF.